The entry below gives a single TCR beta chain sequence along with its context. This entry comes from a study of blood T cell repertoires in COVID-19. V was clipped by 4 bases and J by 5 bases; unmatched bases: 13. In germline, CDR1 is SGHRS, CDR2 YFSETQ. The CDR3 extends over 17 amino acids. The repertoire was sequenced with immunoSEQ multiplex PCR; TCRdb's copy has only in-frame clones and lacks some. This table has around 230,000 clones, about 79% appearing once. This chain joins TRBV5-1 and TRBJ2-1, with 9 bases lining up with TRBD2. The sequenced sample was peripheral blood. This TCR was sampled from a man aged 40-49 years who had recovered from COVID-19. The CDR3 DNA is TGCGCCAGCAGCCTAGGGCTAGCGGGGTATCTCAACAATGAGCAGTTCTTC. Its translation is CASSLGLAGYLNNEQFF.